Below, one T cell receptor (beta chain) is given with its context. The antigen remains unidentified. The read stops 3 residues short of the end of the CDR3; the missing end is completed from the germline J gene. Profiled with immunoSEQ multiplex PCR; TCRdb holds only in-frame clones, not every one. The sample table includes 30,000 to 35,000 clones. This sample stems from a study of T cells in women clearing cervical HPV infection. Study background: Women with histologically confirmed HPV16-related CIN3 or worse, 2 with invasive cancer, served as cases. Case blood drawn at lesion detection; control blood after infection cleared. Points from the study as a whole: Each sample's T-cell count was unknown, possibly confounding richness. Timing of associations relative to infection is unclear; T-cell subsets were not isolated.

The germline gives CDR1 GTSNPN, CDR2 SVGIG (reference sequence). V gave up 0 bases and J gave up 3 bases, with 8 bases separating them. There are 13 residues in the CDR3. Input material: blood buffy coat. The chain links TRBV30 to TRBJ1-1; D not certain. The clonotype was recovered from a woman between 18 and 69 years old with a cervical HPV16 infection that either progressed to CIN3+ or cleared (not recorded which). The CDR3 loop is CAWSVRVDTEAFF. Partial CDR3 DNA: TGTGCCTGGAGTGTACGGGTAGACACTGAA.